One TCR beta chain is described in this entry. Antigen: not known. These data belong to a study of type 1 regulatory T cells. Study-level information: T-allo10 is an in vitro-generated, Tr1-enriched CD4 T cell product specific for alloantigen.

There are 13 residues in the CDR3. The V and J ends lost 2 bases and 13 bases, in that order; junction bases with no gene match: 5. Germline values: CDR1 SEHNR, CDR2 FQNEAQ (reference sequence). Study conclusions and caveats: Type 1 regulatory T cells had a more restricted TCR repertoire than non-type 1 regulatory T cells.

TCRdb passed the reads through MiXCR, listing each CDR3 protein once. The data hold about 59,000 distinct CDR3 sequences, with 62% observed a single time. The chain recombines TRBV7-9 with TRBJ2-1, with 10 bases matching TRBD2. The sequencing sample was made of cultured non-Tr1 T cells, either the whole culture or a sorted T cell fraction (not recorded which). The source is a human donor in good health. The CDR3 reads CASSLQREGFQFF. CDR3 coding DNA: TGTGCCAGCAGCTTACAGCGGGAGGGGTTTCAGTTCTTC.